Listed below are T cell receptor beta chains from one sample, sequenced in a study of blood T cell repertoires in COVID-19. Method: immunoSEQ multiplex PCR; TCRdb's copy keeps in-frame clones and lacks some. The data hold about 140,000 clones, with approximately 84% observed a single time. Sequenced sample: PBMCs or T cells enriched from blood (not recorded which). All receptors come from a woman in her late teens or twenties who had been exposed to COVID-19. The CDR3 runs from the conserved cysteine through the conserved F or W. The D gene is left open where the match is weak. For some rows the clone size is stated as once, few or many, or as a class when expanded; others skip it.

TRBD1 | TRBJ1-4 | . | TRBV25-1 | TGTGCCAGCAGTCGATGGGGGAGCGGGGGACAGGAAAAACTGTTTTTT | CASSRWGSGGQEKLFF
TRBD2 | TRBJ2-5 | . | TRBV2 | TGTGCCAGCAGCTACCCTTCCATCCTAGCGGGAGCGGCTGAGACCCAGTACTTC | CASSYPSILAGAAETQYF
. | TRBJ1-1 | . | TRBV6-5 | TGTGCCAGCACCGACTCAGCCCTGCTCAACACTGAAGCTTTCTTT | CASTDSALLNTEAFF
. | TRBJ2-5 | . | TRBV27 | TGTGCCAGCAGTCCCCGCAGGGCCAAACCACAGAATCCCCAAGAGACCCAGTACTTC | CASSPRRAKPQNPQETQYF
. | TRBJ2-5 | . | TRBV2 | TGTGCCAGCAGTGATAGCCAAGAGACCCAGTACTTC | CASSDSQETQYF
. | TRBJ2-7 | . | TRBV6-2/TRBV6-3 | TGTGCCAGCAGTTCCACGACAGGGTCGAGCGGGAGAACCTACGAGCAGTACTTC | CASSSTTGSSGRTYEQYF
. | TRBJ2-4 | . | TRBV5-1 | TGCGCCAGCAGCTTGGATACAGGTCGGATTCAGTACTTC | CASSLDTGRIQYF
. | TRBJ1-1 | . | TRBV7-9 | TGTGCCAGCAGCTCCCGACAGAACACTGAAGCTTTCTTT | CASSSRQNTEAFF
. | TRBJ1-1 | . | TRBV5-1 | TGCGCCAGCAGCTTGAGCCCGGGGAACACTGAAGCTTTCTTT | CASSLSPGNTEAFF
. | TRBJ2-7 | . | TRBV10-3 | TGTGCCACACTCCCCGCAGGGGAATACGAGCAGTACTTC | CATLPAGEYEQYF
. | TRBJ1-2 | . | TRBV28 | TGTGCCAGCAGTTCACCGTACTTGGAGGCCTATGGCTACACCTTC | CASSSPYLEAYGYTF
TRBD2 | TRBJ2-1 | once | TRBV6-2/TRBV6-3 | TGTGCCAGCAGTGAGACTAGCGGGAGAATCTATGAGCAGTTCTTC | CASSETSGRIYEQFF
. | TRBJ1-2 | . | TRBV29-1 | TGCAGCGTTTCAACAGGTTACGGCTACACCTTC | CSVSTGYGYTF
TRBD1 | TRBJ1-2 | . | TRBV4-1 | TGCGCCAGCAGCCTCCAGGGGGACTGGTATGGCTACACCTTC | CASSLQGDWYGYTF
. | TRBJ1-2 | . | TRBV30 | TGTGCCTGGACACCGGGTAGTTTAGGCTACACCTTC | CAWTPGSLGYTF
. | TRBJ2-3 | . | TRBV24-1 | TGTGCCACCAGTGATTCGGGAGTGGATACGCAGTATTTT | CATSDSGVDTQYF
TRBD1 | TRBJ1-1 | . | TRBV9 | TGTGCCAGCAGCGTAAGTCAGGGGGCAACTGAAGCTTTCTTT | CASSVSQGATEAFF
. | TRBJ1-5 | few | TRBV3-1/TRBV3-2 | TGTGCCAGCAGCCAAGATTGGGGGGGTTGGCAGCATTTT | CASSQDWGGWQHF
TRBD2 | TRBJ2-2 | . | TRBV18 | TGTGCCAGCTCACCGCAGGAAGCGGGAGGAGGTACCGGGGAGCTGTTTTTT | CASSPQEAGGGTGELFF
. | TRBJ1-2 | . | TRBV5-8 | TGTGCCAACTCGCCGAGGGGAGGCGGTGGCTACACCTTC | CANSPRGGGGYTF
TRBD1 | TRBJ1-1 | . | TRBV29-1 | TGCAGCGTTGAGAGGGGGCTTTCGAACACTGAAGCTTTCTTT | CSVERGLSNTEAFF
. | TRBJ2-3 | . | TRBV21-1 | TGTGCCAGCAGCAAAGGAAACAGAAGCACAGATACGCAGTATTTT | CASSKGNRSTDTQYF
. | TRBJ1-1 | . | TRBV9 | TGTGCCAGCAGCTTCGACATCGCGGGTGAAGCTTTCTTT | CASSFDIAGEAFF
. | TRBJ2-7 | . | TRBV3-1/TRBV3-2 | TGTGCCAGCAGCCATGGCAGAACGGGCTACGAGCAGTACTTC | CASSHGRTGYEQYF
. | TRBJ1-6 | . | TRBV27 | TGTGCCAGCAGTTTCAAACAGGGCCGTAATTCACCCCTCCACTTT | CASSFKQGRNSPLHF
TRBD2 | TRBJ2-3 | . | TRBV15 | TGTGCCACCAGCAGACAGATGAGGACTAGCACTCGGCCAGATACGCAGTATTTT | CATSRQMRTSTRPDTQYF
TRBD1 | TRBJ1-2 | . | TRBV12-3/TRBV12-4 | TGTGCCAGCAAAGGCACCAGGCAGGGGGCCTACACCTTC | CASKGTRQGAYTF
. | TRBJ1-2 | . | TRBV20-1 | TGCAGTGCTATCGTTAGTGGCTACACCTTC | CSAIVSGYTF
. | TRBJ2-3 | once | TRBV11-1 | TGTGCCAGCAGCTTAGTGGCTAGCGCCAGCACAGATACGCAGTATTTT | CASSLVASASTDTQYF
. | TRBJ1-6 | . | TRBV28 | TGTGCCAGCAGCCATTGGTTAACGGGGTCGGGGAATTCACCCCTCCACTTT | CASSHWLTGSGNSPLHF
TRBD2 | TRBJ2-1 | . | TRBV7-3 | TGTGCCAGCAGCTTAATATCTAGCGGGAGCTTTGATGAGCAGTTCTTC | CASSLISSGSFDEQFF
. | TRBJ1-3 | . | TRBV21-1 | TGTGCCAGCAGCCCAAAGCGGGACAGGGGGCGTAAAACTTCCCGAAACACCATATATTTT | CASSPKRDRGRKTSRNTIYF
TRBD2 | TRBJ2-3 | . | TRBV30 | TGTGCCCGGACTAGCGGGGCTAGCACAGATACGCAGTATTTT | CARTSGASTDTQYF
. | TRBJ2-7 | . | TRBV27 | TGTGCCAGCAGTTCTGGGGGGACCTACGAGCAGTACTTC | CASSSGGTYEQYF
TRBD2 | TRBJ2-1 | . | TRBV9 | TGTGCCAGCAGCGTAGACCTAGCGGGAGTTGGGGATGAGCAGTTCTTC | CASSVDLAGVGDEQFF
. | TRBJ1-3 | few | TRBV10-3 | TGTGCCATCAGTACAGTCTCTGGAAACACCATATATTTT | CAISTVSGNTIYF
. | TRBJ2-1 | . | TRBV7-3 | TGTGCCAGCAGCTTAGGAGGTCTAGTTAACAATGAGCAGTTCTTC | CASSLGGLVNNEQFF
. | TRBJ2-7 | . | TRBV19 | TGTGCCAGTATGGAGGGAGGAACCTACGAGCAGTACTTC | CASMEGGTYEQYF
TRBD1 | TRBJ2-2 | . | TRBV5-4 | TGTGCCGGAGACAGGGGCTTGAACACCGGGGAGCTGTTTTTT | CAGDRGLNTGELFF
. | TRBJ2-2 | . | TRBV27 | TGTGCCAGCAGTTTATACAGGGCCGACACCGGGGAGCTGTTTTTT | CASSLYRADTGELFF
. | TRBJ2-7 | . | TRBV11-2 | TGTGCCAGCAGCTTAGTAAACCCGGGTCTTACCTACGAGCAGTACTTC | CASSLVNPGLTYEQYF
. | TRBJ2-1 | . | TRBV2 | TGTGCCAGCAGTGTCATTACGGGAGAGAACTACAATGAGCAGTTCTTC | CASSVITGENYNEQFF